This T cell receptor beta chain was identified in a study of blood T cell repertoires in COVID-19. The overall study: COVID-19 samples from acute and convalescent phases originated in the United States, Italy and Spain.

Per the original data handling: It was from reference gene primer amplification that nucleated cell counts were estimated. Clones were read by immunoSEQ multiplex PCR, and TCRdb kept only the in-frame ones, dropping some. V, J and clone size derive from that table, while D and trimming were established from the DNA sequence. This sample yields nearly 200,000 clones, of which 70% to 90% are seen a single time; roughly 5.6% belongs to the top ten. Sequenced material: peripheral blood. The source is a woman in her 40s who had recovered from COVID-19.

The CDR3 DNA is TGCAGCGCCCTGGGACTAGCGAGGAATGAGCAGTTCTTC. It yields the protein CSALGLARNEQFF. The V call is TRBV29-1, the J call TRBJ2-1; the match to TRBD2 covers 10 bases. Germline V gene sequence: CDR1 SQVTM, CDR2 ANQGSEA. This CDR3 contains 13 residues. Trimming at V came to 7 bases and at J to 7 bases, leaving 7 bases not matched to a gene.